The present TCR beta chain was sequenced within a study of blood T cell repertoires in COVID-19 (dated by TCRdb to 2018 to 2021). About the full investigation: The collaborator samples originated in the United States, Italy and Spain and spanned the acute and convalescent phases of COVID-19. The repertoires were made available in a free public database intended to serve as a resource for research on the immune response to SARS-CoV-2. Where HLA class I and class II types were available, the types were taken from metadata supplied by the sample provider, not from assay-based typing. The samples were drawn from the first 160 participants of the ongoing ImmuneRACE study and from over a thousand subjects provided by 6 global collaborators. Nearly every sample came with metadata listing a de-identified subject ID, COVID-19 status, age in years and sex. The material from the prospective study consisted of cDNA or gDNA derived from T cells, B-cell-depleted T cells, or PBMCs. Subjects who had been exposed to COVID-19, were actively infected with it, or had recovered from it provided the deeply sampled blood TCRbeta repertoires that made up the dataset.

Notes on this clone: It has no known antigen specificity. Base quality data are lacking; no much larger clone is found one base away.

Here is what the overall study found, with its caveats: Clinical and demographic metadata were provided uncurated, with the amount varying by source and participant.

Participants in the prospective study were enrolled through a virtual design, were aged roughly 18 to 90 years, and lived in approximately 25 United States geographic areas. In the prospective study, participants were assigned to cohorts based on the clinical history participants reported in a screening survey and a study questionnaire. ImmuneRACE Cohort 3 recovered participants were defined by two consecutive negative NP/OP PCR tests, healthcare professional clearance, or symptom resolution. Each participant in the prospective study had whole blood, serum and a nasopharyngeal or oropharyngeal swab collected by mobile phlebotomists. Prospective study participants could optionally give additional blood draws and questionnaires over a roughly 2-month period. Blood samples from the prospective study were shipped frozen or at room temperature prior to DNA extraction. The cysteine opens and the phenylalanine closes a CDR3 of 17 amino acids. Only the CDR3 part of the read is kept: 51 bases, read in frame from the first base. Taken from the germline V gene, the CDR1 and CDR2 loops are MRHNA and SNTAGT. Here V drops 2 bases and J drops 4 bases, and the junction holds 5 bases not matched to any gene.

TCRbeta CDR3 regions were amplified from genomic DNA using the immunoSEQ Assay, a bias-controlled multiplex PCR. The original methods were these. The number of nucleated cells in each sample was estimated by amplification of reference gene primers within the assay. To quantify the absolute abundance of each unique TCRbeta CDR3 rearrangement, sequence reads were collapsed and filtered. For each sample, productive Simpson clonality was calculated as the square root of Simpson's diversity index across productive rearrangements. Held by TCRdb, this immuneACCESS table contains in-frame sequences only and omits some clones. Under half of the omission traces to an unresolved V gene where checked; the cause of the rest is unknown. V and J calls and clone size are as listed in that table; D and trimming were resolved from the DNA. This sample holds about 300,000 clones; 65% to 90% were observed only once. Around 4% of the sample comes from the top ten.

Here the chain combines TRBV6-4 and TRBJ2-2; 12 of the junction bases match TRBD2. The sequence derives from a young man who had recovered from COVID-19. The sample taken for sequencing was PBMCs or T cells enriched from blood (not recorded which). The DNA reads TGTGCCAGCAGTGACCCCCCACTAGCGGGAGGCACCGGGGAGCTGTTTTTT. Translated, this is CASSDPPLAGGTGELFF.